This TCR beta chain emerged from a study of regulatory T cells in long-lasting Graves disease. Regarding the study as a whole: Peripheral blood, not thyroid tissue, was the sole material studied. Persistent patients had more shared public clonotypes (2,741) than new patients (approximately 920). Favored gene segments in persistent disease were TRBV28, TRBJ1-2 and TRBJ2-5.

Time point meaning: newly diagnosed GD, antithyroid drugs for less than 3 months. With RNA extracted from PBMCs as input, the TCR library was made. The germline CDR1 and CDR2 sequences are SGHDT and YYEEEE. This CDR3 is built from 17 residues. Germline trimming cut 4 bases from V and 5 bases from J; bases unmatched to any gene: 11. In this sample, this clonotype turned up a few times. Its antigen remains unknown. Arm-PCR of CDR3 regions and iRepertoire HTBI primers were used to build TCR beta libraries. Each CDR3 protein is one row after TCRdb ran MiXCR on the multiplex PCR reads. Here the sample spans about 320,000 distinct CDR3 sequences, roughly 18% being singletons.

Sequencing was performed on peripheral blood mononuclear cells (PBMCs), taken at new diagnosis, from a patient treated with antithyroid drugs. The clonotype was recovered from a female donor with Graves disease. The rearrangement links TRBV5-6 to TRBJ2-5; 13 bases map to TRBD2. For the CDR3, the DNA is TGTGCCAGCAGCCGGGGTCCGGGACTAGCGGGGTCCGAGACCCAGTACTTC. As protein: CASSRGPGLAGSETQYF.